The clone carrying this T cell receptor (beta chain) was observed at least ten times. This CDR3 is built from 15 residues. The ends lost 5 bases at V and 7 bases at J; junction bases unmatched: 11. Per the germline V gene, CDR1 is SEHNR and CDR2 is FQNEAQ (reference sequence). TCRdb analysed the RT-PCR reads with MiXCR anew, one entry per CDR3 protein. The sample has 550,000 to 750,000 distinct CDR3 sequences; around 14% are singletons. Sequences were obtained from memory CD4+ T cells from blood. This receptor was identified in a female donor in good health, serving as a healthy control. This sequence joins TRBV7-9 and TRBJ2-1; 7 bases agree with TRBD2. CDR3 nucleotides: TGTGCCAGCAGCCCACGAGGCGGGAGAGGGAATGAGCAGTTCTTC. The encoded protein is CASSPRGGRGNEQFF.